A selection of T cell receptor beta chains follows, all from one sample in a study of early T cells in non-severe SARS-CoV-2 infection. One entry per CDR3 protein, called by TCRdb with MiXCR from the 5' RACE reads. The repertoire has about 64,000 distinct CDR3 sequences, roughly 12% of them found once; the top ten carry less than 3.5%. Sequencing was performed on whole blood, taken at baseline. All receptors derive from an adult who was a healthcare worker with PCR-confirmed SARS-CoV-2 infection or an uninfected control (not recorded which). CDR3s include the opening cysteine and the closing phenylalanine or tryptophan. The D gene is left open where the match is weak. For some rows the clone size is stated as once, few or many, or as a class when expanded; others skip it.

d_call: NA
clone_size: few
v_call: TRBV12-3/TRBV12-4
j_call: TRBJ1-2
cdr3_aa: CASSWDPAGDNYGYTF
cdr3_nt: TGTGCCAGCAGTTGGGATCCGGCAGGGGATAACTATGGCTACACCTTC

d_call: NA
clone_size: many
v_call: TRBV2
j_call: TRBJ2-2
cdr3_aa: CAVQGGRQNTGELFF
cdr3_nt: TGTGCCGTTCAGGGGGGGAGACAGAACACCGGGGAGCTGTTTTTT

d_call: TRBD1
clone_size: NA
v_call: TRBV5-1
j_call: TRBJ2-1
cdr3_aa: CASRARQGTNYNEQFF
cdr3_nt: TGCGCCAGCCGGGCCAGACAGGGGACGAACTACAATGAGCAGTTCTTC

d_call: TRBD1
clone_size: few
v_call: TRBV6-5
j_call: TRBJ1-2
cdr3_aa: CASRDRGENGYTF
cdr3_nt: TGTGCCAGCAGGGACAGGGGTGAGAATGGCTACACCTTC

d_call: TRBD1
clone_size: few
v_call: TRBV6-2/TRBV6-3
j_call: TRBJ1-5
cdr3_aa: CASSYGGGTGGNQPQHF
cdr3_nt: TGTGCCAGCAGTTACGGAGGAGGGACAGGGGGAAACCAGCCCCAGCATTTT

d_call: NA
clone_size: few
v_call: TRBV5-4
j_call: TRBJ1-1
cdr3_aa: CASSLAGLRAFF
cdr3_nt: TGTGCCAGCAGCTTGGCAGGGCTTCGAGCTTTCTTT

d_call: NA
clone_size: NA
v_call: TRBV2
j_call: TRBJ2-3
cdr3_aa: CASSEAPRLGGVDTQCF
cdr3_nt: TGTGCCAGCAGTGAAGCTCCCAGGTTAGGGGGAGTAGATACGCAGTGTTTT

d_call: TRBD2
clone_size: many
v_call: TRBV7-2
j_call: TRBJ2-3
cdr3_aa: CASSLGRIAGPRRDTQYF
cdr3_nt: TGTGCCAGCAGCTTAGGCCGTATAGCGGGGCCCCGAAGAGATACGCAGTATTTT

d_call: NA
clone_size: NA
v_call: TRBV12-3/TRBV12-4
j_call: TRBJ2-6
cdr3_aa: CASSDYNTLPSGANVLTF
cdr3_nt: TGTGCCAGCAGCGACTACAACACCCTCCCCTCTGGGGCCAACGTCCTGACTTTC

d_call: TRBD1
clone_size: few
v_call: TRBV18
j_call: TRBJ1-1
cdr3_aa: CASSPGTGRAFF
cdr3_nt: TGTGCCAGCTCACCCGGGACAGGGCGAGCTTTCTTT

d_call: NA
clone_size: many
v_call: TRBV9
j_call: TRBJ1-1
cdr3_aa: CASSSPPTLSAGNTEAFF
cdr3_nt: TGTGCCAGCAGCTCCCCCCCGACTTTATCGGCCGGGAACACTGAAGCTTTCTTT

d_call: NA
clone_size: many
v_call: TRBV20-1
j_call: TRBJ1-1
cdr3_aa: CSARKLGRPDTEAFF
cdr3_nt: TGCAGTGCTAGAAAGTTAGGACGTCCCGACACTGAAGCTTTCTTT

d_call: NA
clone_size: many
v_call: TRBV25-1
j_call: TRBJ1-6
cdr3_aa: CASEGRFPNSPLHF
cdr3_nt: TGTGCCAGCGAAGGGCGGTTCCCTAATTCACCCCTCCACTTT

d_call: NA
clone_size: many
v_call: TRBV7-8
j_call: TRBJ2-7
cdr3_aa: CASSFSWRGLSYEQYF
cdr3_nt: TGTGCCAGCAGCTTTTCGTGGCGGGGGCTCTCCTACGAGCAGTACTTC

d_call: NA
clone_size: few
v_call: TRBV6-2/TRBV6-3
j_call: TRBJ1-5
cdr3_aa: CASSWAANLSNQPQHF
cdr3_nt: TGTGCCAGCAGTTGGGCAGCGAACCTTAGCAATCAGCCCCAGCATTTT

d_call: TRBD1
clone_size: few
v_call: TRBV6-6
j_call: TRBJ2-7
cdr3_aa: CASSYSGPGQGRERYF
cdr3_nt: TGTGCCAGCAGTTACTCAGGGCCGGGACAGGGGAGGGAACGGTACTTC

d_call: NA
clone_size: NA
v_call: TRBV10-3
j_call: TRBJ2-3
cdr3_aa: CAISDPKGRTTDTQYF
cdr3_nt: TGTGCCATCAGTGACCCGAAGGGCAGAACCACAGATACGCAGTATTTT

d_call: NA
clone_size: many
v_call: TRBV7-2
j_call: TRBJ1-2
cdr3_aa: CASSSTLYGYTF
cdr3_nt: TGTGCCAGCAGCTCCACTCTCTATGGCTACACCTTC

d_call: NA
clone_size: NA
v_call: TRBV20-1
j_call: TRBJ2-3
cdr3_aa: CSAREHTQYF
cdr3_nt: TGCAGTGCTAGAGAGCATACGCAGTATTTT

d_call: NA
clone_size: NA
v_call: TRBV5-6
j_call: TRBJ1-1
cdr3_aa: CASSPGGPRGEAFF
cdr3_nt: TGTGCCAGCAGCCCTGGTGGGCCCCGGGGTGAAGCTTTCTTT

d_call: TRBD1
clone_size: NA
v_call: TRBV7-2
j_call: TRBJ1-1
cdr3_aa: CASSLGQTGGTEAFF
cdr3_nt: TGTGCCAGCAGCTTAGGGCAGACAGGGGGCACTGAAGCTTTCTTT

d_call: NA
clone_size: many
v_call: TRBV20-1
j_call: TRBJ2-3
cdr3_aa: CSARRSAYTQYF
cdr3_nt: TGCAGTGCTAGAAGGTCAGCGTATACGCAGTATTTT

d_call: NA
clone_size: many
v_call: TRBV24-1
j_call: TRBJ2-1
cdr3_aa: CATSEPGTSNNEQFF
cdr3_nt: TGTGCCACCAGTGAACCCGGGACGTCAAACAATGAGCAGTTCTTC

d_call: TRBD2
clone_size: NA
v_call: TRBV20-1
j_call: TRBJ2-7
cdr3_aa: CSAPTSGGASEQYF
cdr3_nt: TGCAGTGCTCCGACTAGCGGGGGGGCGAGCGAGCAGTACTTC

d_call: NA
clone_size: medium-sized
v_call: TRBV21-1
j_call: TRBJ1-5
cdr3_aa: CASSALRGSQPQHF
cdr3_nt: TGTGCCAGCAGCGCGCTAAGGGGTAGTCAGCCCCAGCATTTT

d_call: NA
clone_size: few
v_call: TRBV7-6
j_call: TRBJ2-1
cdr3_aa: CASSRGGNEQFF
cdr3_nt: TGTGCCAGCAGCCGTGGGGGAAATGAGCAGTTCTTC

d_call: NA
clone_size: few
v_call: TRBV9
j_call: TRBJ1-2
cdr3_aa: CASSVASTANYGYTF
cdr3_nt: TGTGCCAGCAGCGTAGCTAGCACAGCGAACTATGGCTACACCTTC

d_call: TRBD1
clone_size: few
v_call: TRBV12-3/TRBV12-4
j_call: TRBJ1-1
cdr3_aa: CASSKVQGAGDTEAFF
cdr3_nt: TGTGCCAGCAGTAAAGTTCAGGGGGCAGGGGACACTGAAGCTTTCTTT

d_call: TRBD2
clone_size: few
v_call: TRBV30
j_call: TRBJ2-1
cdr3_aa: CAWSRTSSYNEQFF
cdr3_nt: TGTGCCTGGAGTAGGACTAGTTCCTACAATGAGCAGTTCTTC

d_call: NA
clone_size: NA
v_call: TRBV18
j_call: TRBJ2-7
cdr3_aa: CASSLNGANPHEQYF
cdr3_nt: TGTGCCAGCTCGCTAAACGGGGCTAACCCCCACGAGCAGTACTTC

d_call: NA
clone_size: few
v_call: TRBV7-9
j_call: TRBJ1-1
cdr3_aa: CASSLPAGVGDTEAFF
cdr3_nt: TGTGCCAGCAGCTTACCAGCAGGTGTCGGAGACACTGAAGCTTTCTTT

d_call: NA
clone_size: NA
v_call: TRBV4-3
j_call: TRBJ2-3
cdr3_aa: CASSYQRAPTDTQYF
cdr3_nt: TGCGCCAGCAGCTACCAGAGGGCTCCCACAGATACGCAGTATTTT

d_call: NA
clone_size: few
v_call: TRBV30
j_call: TRBJ2-5
cdr3_aa: CAWSGTETQYF
cdr3_nt: TGTGCCTGGAGTGGTACGGAGACCCAGTACTTC

d_call: NA
clone_size: few
v_call: TRBV7-2
j_call: TRBJ2-1
cdr3_aa: CASSLADDPYNEQFF
cdr3_nt: TGTGCCAGCAGCTTAGCCGACGACCCGTACAATGAGCAGTTCTTC

d_call: TRBD1
clone_size: NA
v_call: TRBV10-3
j_call: TRBJ2-3
cdr3_aa: CAISRTGNTDTQYF
cdr3_nt: TGTGCCATCAGTAGGACAGGGAACACAGATACGCAGTATTTT

d_call: NA
clone_size: NA
v_call: TRBV18
j_call: TRBJ1-2
cdr3_aa: CASSPFVRGYTF
cdr3_nt: TGTGCCAGCTCACCATTTGTCCGTGGCTACACCTTC

d_call: NA
clone_size: many
v_call: TRBV7-2
j_call: TRBJ1-1
cdr3_aa: CASSLGGGTEAFF
cdr3_nt: TGTGCCAGCAGCTTGGGGGGAGGCACTGAAGCTTTCTTT

d_call: NA
clone_size: few
v_call: TRBV20-1
j_call: TRBJ1-1
cdr3_aa: CSGAWGPTEAFF
cdr3_nt: TGCAGTGGTGCTTGGGGACCCACTGAAGCTTTCTTT

d_call: NA
clone_size: few
v_call: TRBV18
j_call: TRBJ1-1
cdr3_aa: CASSPLQRTQNTEAFF
cdr3_nt: TGTGCCAGCTCACCACTCCAAAGGACACAGAACACTGAAGCTTTCTTT

d_call: TRBD1
clone_size: NA
v_call: TRBV6-4
j_call: TRBJ2-3
cdr3_aa: CASTQPDRGYTDTQYF
cdr3_nt: TGTGCCAGCACCCAACCAGACAGGGGATACACAGATACGCAGTATTTT

d_call: NA
clone_size: many
v_call: TRBV7-2
j_call: TRBJ2-3
cdr3_aa: CASSLGEDTQYF
cdr3_nt: TGTGCCAGCAGTTTAGGGGAGGATACGCAGTATTTT

d_call: NA
clone_size: few
v_call: TRBV28
j_call: TRBJ2-7
cdr3_aa: CASSFGLYEQYF
cdr3_nt: TGTGCCAGCAGTTTCGGACTCTACGAGCAGTACTTC

d_call: NA
clone_size: many
v_call: TRBV7-9
j_call: TRBJ2-1
cdr3_aa: CASSSIELGGRNEQFF
cdr3_nt: TGTGCCAGCAGCTCGATCGAACTGGGGGGCCGAAATGAGCAGTTCTTC

d_call: TRBD2
clone_size: many
v_call: TRBV10-3
j_call: TRBJ2-5
cdr3_aa: CAISGPPGLAGQETQYF
cdr3_nt: TGTGCCATCAGTGGGCCTCCGGGACTAGCGGGGCAAGAGACCCAGTACTTC

d_call: NA
clone_size: NA
v_call: TRBV30
j_call: TRBJ2-3
cdr3_aa: CAFRDPSTDTQYF
cdr3_nt: TGTGCCTTCCGGGACCCCAGCACAGATACGCAGTATTTT

d_call: NA
clone_size: NA
v_call: TRBV5-1
j_call: TRBJ1-1
cdr3_aa: CASSPSVGRNTEAFF
cdr3_nt: TGCGCCAGCAGCCCCTCAGTCGGCCGTAACACTGAAGCTTTCTTT

d_call: NA
clone_size: NA
v_call: TRBV6-1
j_call: TRBJ1-1
cdr3_aa: CASSVAPGSRAFF
cdr3_nt: TGTGCCAGCAGTGTGGCCCCGGGGTCTCGAGCTTTCTTT

d_call: NA
clone_size: few
v_call: TRBV4-1
j_call: TRBJ2-7
cdr3_aa: CASSQALPGGYSYEQYF
cdr3_nt: TGCGCCAGCAGCCAAGCCCTTCCCGGGGGCTACTCCTACGAGCAGTACTTC

d_call: TRBD1
clone_size: NA
v_call: TRBV6-1
j_call: TRBJ2-7
cdr3_aa: CASSPTPGTGGNEQYF
cdr3_nt: TGTGCCAGCAGTCCTACCCCCGGGACAGGGGGCAACGAGCAGTACTTC

d_call: TRBD1
clone_size: few
v_call: TRBV19
j_call: TRBJ1-1
cdr3_aa: CASSRGSGQGSLNTEAFF
cdr3_nt: TGTGCCAGTAGTCGGGGATCTGGACAGGGATCCCTCAACACTGAAGCTTTCTTT

d_call: NA
clone_size: NA
v_call: TRBV7-9
j_call: TRBJ2-5
cdr3_aa: CASSFLTDQETQYF
cdr3_nt: TGTGCCAGCAGCTTCTTGACAGACCAAGAGACCCAGTACTTC

d_call: NA
clone_size: few
v_call: TRBV7-2
j_call: TRBJ2-1
cdr3_aa: CASSLRGTAPGQFF
cdr3_nt: TGTGCCAGCAGCCTACGGGGGACTGCCCCCGGGCAGTTCTTC

d_call: NA
clone_size: few
v_call: TRBV12-3/TRBV12-4
j_call: TRBJ1-1
cdr3_aa: CASSWDWGGRPEAFF
cdr3_nt: TGTGCCAGCAGTTGGGATTGGGGGGGGCGGCCTGAAGCTTTCTTT

d_call: TRBD1
clone_size: few
v_call: TRBV25-1
j_call: TRBJ2-7
cdr3_aa: CASIPGGSSYEQYF
cdr3_nt: TGTGCCAGCATCCCAGGGGGAAGCTCCTACGAGCAGTACTTC